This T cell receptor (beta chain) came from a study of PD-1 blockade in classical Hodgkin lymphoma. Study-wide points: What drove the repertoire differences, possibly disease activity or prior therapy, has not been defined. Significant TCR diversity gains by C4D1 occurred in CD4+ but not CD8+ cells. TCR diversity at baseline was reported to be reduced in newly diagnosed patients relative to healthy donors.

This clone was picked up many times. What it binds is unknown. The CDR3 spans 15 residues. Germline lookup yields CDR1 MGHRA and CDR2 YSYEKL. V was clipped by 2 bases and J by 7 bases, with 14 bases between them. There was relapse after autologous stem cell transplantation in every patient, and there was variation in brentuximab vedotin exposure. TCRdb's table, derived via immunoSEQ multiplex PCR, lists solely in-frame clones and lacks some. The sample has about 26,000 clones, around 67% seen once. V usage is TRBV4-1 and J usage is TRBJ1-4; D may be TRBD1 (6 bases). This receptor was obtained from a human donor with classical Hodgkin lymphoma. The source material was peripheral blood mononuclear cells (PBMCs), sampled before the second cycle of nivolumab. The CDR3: CASSQSWGLGEKLFF. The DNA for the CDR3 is TGCGCCAGCAGCCAATCCTGGGGGCTTGGTGAAAAACTGTTTTTT.